The 17 T cell receptor beta chains reported below all come from one sample, sequenced in a study of cytomegalovirus exposure and HLA in healthy donors (dated by TCRdb to 2017 to 2019). The receptor library was made with the immunoSEQ multiplex PCR assay. The multiplex PCR relied on a mix of 60 forward primers for TCR Vbeta segments and 13 reverse primers for TCR Jbeta segments. TCRdb holds this immuneACCESS table with in-frame rearrangements only. Some clones are missing; in checked studies, unresolved V genes explain under half, and the rest has no known cause. The sample has 110,000 to 150,000 clones on record, around 70% of them singletons. 2.1% of the sample belongs to the ten largest clones. The sample taken for sequencing was PBMCs. The receptors come from a woman aged 60-75 years in good health and CMV-seropositive.

The V call is TRBV6-5, the J call TRBJ1-3, with D maybe TRBD1 (5 bases). CDR1 is MNHEY, CDR2 SVGAGI, per germline. Between the trimmed V and J ends, which lost 7 bases and 3 bases, there was a span of 13 bases. This CDR3 has 14 amino acids. The CDR3 DNA reads TGTGCCAGCACCCGGGGGGAAGGTGGAAACACCATATATTTT. It codes for CASTRGEGGNTIYF.

V is TRBV18 and J is TRBJ1-1; possibly TRBD1 for D (5 bases). The CDR3 is made up of 16 amino acids. Germline V gives CDR1 KGHSH, CDR2 LQKENI. Deletions cut 1 base from V and 4 bases from J, with 16 bases between. The CDR3 here is CASSPHPQGLGTEAFF. The CDR3 bases are TGTGCCAGCTCACCACACCCTCAGGGTCTCGGCACTGAAGCTTTCTTT. Variable domain in full (rest from reference TRBV18 and TRBJ1-1): NAGVMQNPRHLVRRRGQEARLRCSPMKGHSHVYWYRQLPEEGLKFMVYLQKENIIDESGMPKERFSAEFPKEGPSILRIQQVVRGDSAAYFCASSPHPQGLGTEAFFGQGTRLTVV.

The chain has TRBV28 and TRBJ1-2, with a tentative D call TRBD1 (6 bases). Germline loops: CDR1 MDHEN, CDR2 SYDVKM. V lost 3 bases, J lost 8 bases, and 10 bases lay in between. The CDR3 contains 12 residues. This chain's CDR3 is CASSLRDKGYTF. The CDR3 DNA reads TGTGCCAGCAGTTTGAGGGACAAGGGCTACACCTTC.

This chain uses TRBV4-1 with TRBJ2-7; 7 bases fit TRBD1. V dropped 0 bases and J dropped 0; count of bases not matched to a gene: 2. The V gene's germline CDR1 is MGHRA and CDR2 YSYEKL. The CDR3 extends over 15 amino acids. The CDR3 loop is CASSQDWDSSYEQYF. The DNA of the CDR3 is TGCGCCAGCAGCCAAGATTGGGACAGCTCCTACGAGCAGTACTTC.

V usage is TRBV7-8 and J usage is TRBJ2-1; D unclear. This CDR3 contains 15 residues. Deletions cut 4 bases from V and 6 bases from J, with 16 bases between. Germline lookup yields CDR1 SGHVS and CDR2 FQNEAQ. The CDR3 sequence: CASSSSSGAGNEQFF. The CDR3 DNA reads as TGTGCCAGCAGCTCCTCTAGTGGTGCCGGCAATGAGCAGTTCTTC.

This clone came up a few times. This chain connects TRBV28 to TRBJ1-5; TRBD1 might be the D (6 bases). The CDR3 is 15 residues long. CDR1 MDHEN and CDR2 SYDVKM come from the germline V gene. The V end lost 6 bases, the J end lost 7 bases, and 19 bases lay between the germline ends. CDR3 coding DNA: TGTGCCAGCAGGACCACAGGGATGATTGGACAGCCCCAGCATTTT. Translated: CASRTTGMIGQPQHF.

The rearrangement uses TRBV30 and TRBJ2-1; D might be TRBD2 (5 bases). The germline V and J ends were trimmed by 4 bases and 9 bases, with 16 bases remaining between them. The CDR3 is 13 amino acids. Germline CDR1 and CDR2: GTSNPN and SVGIG (reference sequence). The CDR3 DNA reads as TGTGCCTGGACCAGAGCTCTAGCCGTTGAGCAGTTCTTC. As protein: CAWTRALAVEQFF.

This rearrangement joins TRBV21-1 to TRBJ2-6; TRBD1 is the table's D call, not checked against the DNA. TRBV21-1 is a documented pseudogene. The CDR3 length is 16 residues. CDR3 region: CAAPAGGNSGANVLTF. CDR3 bases: TGTGCCGCCCCGGCAGGGGGAAACTCTGGGGCCAACGTCCTGACTTTC.

The chain employs TRBV6-6 and TRBJ2-7; TRBD1 agrees at 10 bases. This CDR3 is built from 15 residues. Germline V gene data show CDR1 as MNHNY and CDR2 as SVGAGI (reference sequence). The V and J ends lost 2 bases and 5 bases, in that order; junction bases with no gene match: 6. The CDR3 sequence is CASSYTPGQGNEQYF. Here the CDR3 DNA reads TGTGCCAGCAGTTACACACCGGGACAGGGGAACGAGCAGTACTTC.

The rearrangement joins TRBV7-2 to TRBJ1-4, with no clear D. Trimming cost V 1 base and J 9 bases, with 15 bases left between them. CDR1 SGHTA and CDR2 FQGNSA come from the germline V gene. The CDR3 loop spans 15 amino acids. CDR3 coding DNA: TGTGCCAGCAGCTTAGTTTCAGGCAGTCCAAAAAAACTGTTTTTT. Translated, it gives CASSLVSGSPKKLFF.

The chain carries TRBV15 and TRBJ1-5, with 7 bases identical to TRBD1. Germline V gives CDR1 LNHNV, CDR2 YYDKDF (reference sequence). V lost 3 bases, J lost 0 bases, and 5 bases stayed unmatched. The CDR3 is 16 residues long. The CDR3 loop reads CATSSAGTVSNQPQHF. CDR3 in DNA: TGTGCCACCAGCAGTGCCGGGACAGTTAGCAATCAGCCCCAGCATTTT.

The rearrangement links TRBV6-5 to TRBJ2-1; possible D gene TRBD2, 6 bases. V lost 4 bases to trimming and J lost 2 bases, with 12 bases between them. The CDR3 consists of 15 residues. Per germline, CDR1 MNHEY and CDR2 SVGAGI. The CDR3 region has the DNA TGTGCCAGCAGTTCAATTGGGAGGCCCTACAATGAGCAGTTCTTC. The encoded protein is CASSSIGRPYNEQFF.

The rearrangement joins TRBV5-4 to TRBJ2-5, with 8 bases lining up with TRBD1. CDR3 length: 14 residues. Unmatched junction bases numbered 6, after V lost 5 bases and J lost 3 bases. Germline CDR1 SGHNT, CDR2 YYREEE (reference sequence). CDR3 nucleotides: TGTGCCAGCAGGCCCGGACAGGGTGAAGAGACCCAGTACTTC. The encoded protein is CASRPGQGEETQYF.

The CDR3 DNA reads as TGCGCCAGCAGCCCAAACAGGGATTTAGTAGATACGCAGTATTTT. Amino acid sequence: CASSPNRDLVDTQYF. This chain links TRBV5-1 with TRBJ2-3; possibly TRBD1 for D (6 bases). V lost 4 bases, J lost 5 bases, and 17 bases lay in between. This CDR3 is 15 amino acids long. Germline V gene sequence: CDR1 SGHRS, CDR2 YFSETQ.

This chain joins TRBV19 and TRBJ2-2; 9 positions match TRBD2. The CDR3 runs 16 residues. Per germline, CDR1 LNHDA and CDR2 SQIVND (reference sequence). Trimming cost V 7 bases and J 1 base; bases outside gene matches: 7. The CDR3 coding sequence is TGTGCCAGTACCGCGGGAGGGCCAGGGAACACCGGGGAGCTGTTTTTT. It codes for CASTAGGPGNTGELFF.

The chain carries TRBV5-1 and TRBJ1-4, with TRBD1 matching 9 bases. This CDR3 has 15 amino acids. Germline V gives CDR1 SGHRS, CDR2 YFSETQ. Trimming removed 3 bases from V and 7 bases from J; junction bases left unmatched: 7. The CDR3 here is CASSSQGTGSEKLFF. CDR3 DNA: TGCGCCAGCAGCTCTCAGGGGACAGGGAGTGAAAAACTGTTTTTT.

The V gene is TRBV5-1, the J gene TRBJ1-4, with D unclear. V was shortened by 2 bases and J by 6 bases, with 8 bases between the two germline ends. CDR1 is SGHRS and CDR2 is YFSETQ in the germline V gene. The CDR3 length is 13 residues. Here the CDR3 reads CASSFRHDEKLFF. The CDR3 DNA reads as TGCGCCAGCAGCTTTAGACACGATGAAAAACTGTTTTTT.